This is a list of T cell receptor beta chains from one sample in a study of T cells expressing NK-cell markers. No DNA is given; TCRdb re-called the 5' RACE reads and lists each CDR3 protein once. Its table records about 450,000 distinct CDR3 sequences. The specimen was blood T cells: a sorted CD56 or NKG2C T cell subset, CD4+ or CD8+ T cells, or bulk PBMC T cells (not recorded which). The receptors come from a woman aged 18 to 75 in good health. Each CDR3 is given with its conserved first and last residue. Fields, in order: J gene, V gene, CDR3 protein.

j_gene: TRBJ1-3
v_gene: TRBV29-1
CDR3aa: CSVEDLSGNTIYF

j_gene: TRBJ2-3
v_gene: TRBV6-4
CDR3aa: CASSDSKGTSGGTDTQYF

j_gene: TRBJ1-3
v_gene: TRBV20-1
CDR3aa: CSALGPGGNTIYF

j_gene: TRBJ1-6
v_gene: TRBV4-3
CDR3aa: CASSQDAGHNSPLHF

j_gene: TRBJ2-6
v_gene: TRBV7-2
CDR3aa: CASSQGGTGANVLTF

j_gene: TRBJ2-2
v_gene: TRBV7-2
CDR3aa: CASSPSGAAHGELFF

j_gene: TRBJ2-1
v_gene: TRBV11-1
CDR3aa: CASSRRDRYDNEQFF

j_gene: TRBJ2-2
v_gene: TRBV12-3/TRBV12-4
CDR3aa: CASSFLRGDLSGELFF

j_gene: TRBJ2-3
v_gene: TRBV10-3
CDR3aa: CAIMGTISTDTQYF

j_gene: TRBJ2-4
v_gene: TRBV10-2
CDR3aa: CASSDVWGRENIQYF

j_gene: TRBJ2-5
v_gene: TRBV20-1
CDR3aa: CSARDPGQETQYF

j_gene: TRBJ2-4
v_gene: TRBV20-1
CDR3aa: CSASVAGGVKNIQYF

j_gene: TRBJ1-3
v_gene: TRBV18
CDR3aa: CASSPEVAAKGNTIYF

j_gene: TRBJ2-3
v_gene: TRBV12-3/TRBV12-4
CDR3aa: CASSFDLLGTDTQYF

j_gene: TRBJ2-3
v_gene: TRBV12-3/TRBV12-4
CDR3aa: CASSLRRGEDTQYF

j_gene: TRBJ2-2
v_gene: TRBV20-1
CDR3aa: CSAPGGLGANTGELFF

j_gene: TRBJ1-4
v_gene: TRBV6-1
CDR3aa: CASRRQGHEKLFF

j_gene: TRBJ2-1
v_gene: TRBV7-2
CDR3aa: CASSLPPGGYEQFF

j_gene: TRBJ1-5
v_gene: TRBV12-3/TRBV12-4
CDR3aa: CASSSGGQPQHF

j_gene: TRBJ1-4
v_gene: TRBV12-3/TRBV12-4
CDR3aa: CASSIRGQGGEKLFF

j_gene: TRBJ2-1
v_gene: TRBV20-1
CDR3aa: CSASGNPPLLHNEQFF

j_gene: TRBJ2-7
v_gene: TRBV7-3
CDR3aa: CASSLGASYEQYF